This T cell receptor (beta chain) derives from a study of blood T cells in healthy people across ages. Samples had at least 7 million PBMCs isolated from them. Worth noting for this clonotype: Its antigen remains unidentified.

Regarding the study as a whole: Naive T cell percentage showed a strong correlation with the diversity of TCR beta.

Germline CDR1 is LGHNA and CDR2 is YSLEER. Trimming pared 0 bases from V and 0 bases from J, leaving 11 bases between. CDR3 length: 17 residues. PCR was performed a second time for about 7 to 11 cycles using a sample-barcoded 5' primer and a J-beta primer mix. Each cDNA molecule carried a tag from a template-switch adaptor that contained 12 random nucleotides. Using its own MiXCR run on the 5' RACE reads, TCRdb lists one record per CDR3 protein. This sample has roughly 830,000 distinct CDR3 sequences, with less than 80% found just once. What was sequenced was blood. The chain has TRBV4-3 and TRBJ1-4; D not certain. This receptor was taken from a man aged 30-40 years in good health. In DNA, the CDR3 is TGCGCCAGCAGCCAAGAACTCCCTCCGTCAACTAATGAAAAACTGTTTTTT. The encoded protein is CASSQELPPSTNEKLFF.